A selection of T cell receptor beta chains follows, all from one sample in a study of blood T cell repertoires in COVID-19. This table comes from immunoSEQ multiplex PCR, and its TCRdb copy is limited to in-frame clones, with some not included. The table includes 84,000 or so clones, 75% to 85% detected once. The source material was peripheral blood. These receptors were obtained from an elderly woman with acute or convalescent COVID-19. Each CDR3 is given with its conserved first and last residue. Each record gives: J gene, D gene, V gene, clone size, CDR3 protein, CDR3 DNA. A D gene is named only where the DNA matches it firmly. Size values are once, few and many counts, or a class for expanded clones, and some rows have none.

J: TRBJ2-5; D: TRBD2; V: TRBV6-6; size: once; CDR3: CASRLAGPGETQYF; DNA: TGTGCCAGCAGACTAGCGGGACCGGGGGAGACCCAGTACTTC
J: TRBJ1-4; D: .; V: TRBV19; size: .; CDR3: CASSEGTTNEKLFF; DNA: TGTGCCAGTAGTGAGGGAACAACTAATGAAAAACTGTTTTTT
J: TRBJ2-1; D: .; V: TRBV5-5; size: .; CDR3: CASSFVGHNLYNEQFF; DNA: TGTGCCAGCAGCTTTGTTGGACATAATCTCTACAATGAGCAGTTCTTC
J: TRBJ2-1; D: TRBD2; V: TRBV30; size: once; CDR3: CAWTRILRTSGKVGNEQFF; DNA: TGTGCCTGGACGCGGATTCTTCGGACTAGCGGGAAAGTAGGGAATGAGCAGTTCTTC
J: TRBJ2-6; D: .; V: TRBV11-3; size: .; CDR3: CASSLSLGQTVSGANVLTF; DNA: TGTGCCAGCAGCTTAAGTCTGGGGCAGACTGTCTCTGGGGCCAACGTCCTGACTTTC
J: TRBJ1-1; D: .; V: TRBV5-1; size: .; CDR3: CASSFVSGTYTEAFF; DNA: TGCGCCAGCAGCTTCGTGAGTGGGACTTACACTGAAGCTTTCTTT
J: TRBJ2-7; D: .; V: TRBV15; size: .; CDR3: CATSSAPREQYF; DNA: TGTGCCACCAGCAGTGCCCCGAGGGAGCAGTACTTC
J: TRBJ1-2; D: .; V: TRBV7-2; size: .; CDR3: CASSFPDNYGYTF; DNA: TGTGCCAGCAGCTTTCCAGATAACTATGGCTACACCTTC
J: TRBJ1-2; D: .; V: TRBV7-2; size: .; CDR3: CASSLRRGVNYGYTF; DNA: TGTGCCAGCAGCTTAAGGCGGGGAGTTAACTATGGCTACACCTTC
J: TRBJ2-2; D: TRBD2; V: TRBV3-1/TRBV3-2; size: few; CDR3: CASSQEGLAGENTGELFF; DNA: TGTGCCAGCAGCCAAGAAGGCCTAGCGGGAGAGAACACCGGGGAGCTGTTTTTT
J: TRBJ2-1; D: .; V: TRBV7-6; size: .; CDR3: CASSPIGGLAVRPEQFF; DNA: TGTGCCAGCAGCCCCATTGGGGGATTAGCGGTACGACCTGAGCAGTTCTTC
J: TRBJ2-1; D: TRBD2; V: TRBV29-1; size: .; CDR3: CSVDGTSGFKSSYNEQFF; DNA: TGCAGCGTGGACGGGACTAGCGGATTCAAGAGCTCCTACAATGAGCAGTTCTTC
J: TRBJ2-7; D: TRBD1; V: TRBV6-5; size: .; CDR3: CASSTRGQASYEQYF; DNA: TGTGCCAGCAGTACCCGGGGACAGGCCTCCTACGAGCAGTACTTC
J: TRBJ2-7; D: .; V: TRBV18; size: .; CDR3: CASSLQEYEQYF; DNA: TGTGCCAGCTCACTACAGGAGTACGAGCAGTACTTC
J: TRBJ2-7; D: .; V: TRBV18; size: .; CDR3: CASSPNQAAYEQYF; DNA: TGTGCCAGCTCACCAAACCAGGCCGCCTACGAGCAGTACTTC
J: TRBJ2-7; D: TRBD2; V: TRBV3-1/TRBV3-2; size: .; CDR3: CASSLGTPLAGGQYF; DNA: TGTGCCAGCAGCCTCGGGACACCTCTAGCGGGAGGGCAGTACTTC